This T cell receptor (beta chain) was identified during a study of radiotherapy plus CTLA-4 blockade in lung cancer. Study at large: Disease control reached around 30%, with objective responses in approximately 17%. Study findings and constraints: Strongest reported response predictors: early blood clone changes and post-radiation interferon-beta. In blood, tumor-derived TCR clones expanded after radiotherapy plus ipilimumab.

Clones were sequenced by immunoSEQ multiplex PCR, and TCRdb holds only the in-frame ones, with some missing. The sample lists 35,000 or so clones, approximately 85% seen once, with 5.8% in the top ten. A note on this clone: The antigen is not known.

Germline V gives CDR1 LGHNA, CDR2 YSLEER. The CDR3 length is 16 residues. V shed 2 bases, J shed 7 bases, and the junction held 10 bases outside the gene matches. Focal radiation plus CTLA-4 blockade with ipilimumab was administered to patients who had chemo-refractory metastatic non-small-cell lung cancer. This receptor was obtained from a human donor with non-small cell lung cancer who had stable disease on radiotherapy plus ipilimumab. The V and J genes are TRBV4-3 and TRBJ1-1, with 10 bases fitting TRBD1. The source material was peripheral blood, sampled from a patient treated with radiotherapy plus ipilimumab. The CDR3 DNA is TGCGCCAGCAGCCAACCCGGGACAGGGGACGTGAATGAAGCTTTCTTT. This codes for CASSQPGTGDVNEAFF.